This TCR beta chain comes out of a study of cytomegalovirus exposure and HLA in healthy donors. Findings of the study overall: When analyzed later, a missense DCLRE1C variant was found to be linked to TCR beta V- and J-gene trimming.

V was pared by 5 bases and J by 5 bases, with 3 bases of the junction left unmatched. The V gene's germline CDR1 is SGHAT and CDR2 FQNNGV. The CDR3 extends over 15 amino acids. The PCR used 60 Vbeta and 13 Jbeta primers. In the authors' workflow: A follow-up analysis tallied about 88 million unique TCR beta chains, about 11 million shared. Method: immunoSEQ multiplex PCR; TCRdb's copy keeps in-frame clones and lacks some. The DNA was the basis for D and trimming; V, J and clone size are from that table. This table holds approximately 150,000 clones, 82% found once. With regard to this clone: The antigen remains undetermined.

The specimen sequenced was PBMCs. This sequence joins TRBV11-2 and TRBJ2-1; TRBD2 matches 13 bases. This receptor was identified in a male donor in good health and CMV-seronegative. The CDR3 nucleotides read TGTGCCAGCAGCCGGACTAGCGGGGGAAACAATGAGCAGTTCTTC. Translated, it gives CASSRTSGGNNEQFF.